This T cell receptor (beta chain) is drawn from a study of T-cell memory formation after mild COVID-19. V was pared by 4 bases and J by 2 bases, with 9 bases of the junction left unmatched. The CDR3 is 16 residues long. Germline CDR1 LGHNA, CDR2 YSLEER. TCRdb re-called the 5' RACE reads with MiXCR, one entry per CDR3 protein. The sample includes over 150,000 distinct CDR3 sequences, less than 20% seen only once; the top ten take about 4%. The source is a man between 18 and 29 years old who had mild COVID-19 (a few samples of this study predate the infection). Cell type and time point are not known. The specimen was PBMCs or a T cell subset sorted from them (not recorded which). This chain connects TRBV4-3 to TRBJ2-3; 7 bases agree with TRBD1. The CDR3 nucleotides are TGCGCCAGCAGCCCATACCCCGGGACAGTCACAGATACGCAGTATTTT. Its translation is CASSPYPGTVTDTQYF.